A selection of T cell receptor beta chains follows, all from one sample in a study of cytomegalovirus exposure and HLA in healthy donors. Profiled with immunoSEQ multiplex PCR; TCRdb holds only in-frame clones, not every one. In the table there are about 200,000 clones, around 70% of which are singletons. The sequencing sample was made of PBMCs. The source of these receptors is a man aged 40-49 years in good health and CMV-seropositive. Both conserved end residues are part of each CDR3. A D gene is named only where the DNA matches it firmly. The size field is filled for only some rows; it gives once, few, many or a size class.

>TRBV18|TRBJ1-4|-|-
CASSPGSGGEKLFF
TGTGCCAGCTCACCAGGCTCAGGAGGTGAAAAACTGTTTTTT
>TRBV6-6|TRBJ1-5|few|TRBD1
CASSGGGAQPQHF
TGTGCCAGCAGTGGAGGGGGCGCTCAGCCCCAGCATTTT
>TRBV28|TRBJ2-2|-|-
CASSPLALLSLAGELFF
TGTGCCAGCAGTCCCCTAGCGTTGTTAAGTCTGGCCGGGGAGCTGTTTTTT
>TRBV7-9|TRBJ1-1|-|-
CASSIQGPGTEAFF
TGTGCCAGCAGCATACAGGGCCCCGGGACTGAAGCTTTCTTT
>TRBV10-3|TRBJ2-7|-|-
CAISVGLEGTYEQYF
TGTGCCATCAGTGTGGGACTCGAAGGCACCTACGAGCAGTACTTC
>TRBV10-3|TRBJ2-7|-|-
CAISGQTSYEQYF
TGTGCCATCAGTGGACAGACCAGCTACGAGCAGTACTTC
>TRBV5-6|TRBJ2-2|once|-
CASSPPIGWNTGELFF
TGTGCCAGCAGCCCACCGATCGGGTGGAACACCGGGGAGCTGTTTTTT
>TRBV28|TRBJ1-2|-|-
CASSLVQTNYGYTF
TGTGCCAGCAGTTTAGTACAAACTAACTATGGCTACACCTTC
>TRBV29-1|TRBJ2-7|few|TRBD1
CSVAGTGVEQYF
TGCAGCGTGGCCGGGACAGGGGTCGAGCAGTACTTC
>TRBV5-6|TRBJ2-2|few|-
CASSLGSTGWTGELFF
TGTGCCAGCAGCTTGGGTTCTACAGGTTGGACCGGGGAGCTGTTTTTT
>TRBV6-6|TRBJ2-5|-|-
CASSYGGAEETQYF
TGTGCCAGCAGTTACGGGGGGGCCGAGGAGACCCAGTACTTC
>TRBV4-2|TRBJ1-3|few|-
CASSQVAASSGNTIYF
TGTGCCAGCAGCCAAGTGGCAGCGAGCTCTGGAAACACCATATATTTT
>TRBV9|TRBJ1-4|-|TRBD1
CASSLDRVGEKLFF
TGTGCCAGCAGCCTCGACAGGGTCGGGGAAAAACTGTTTTTT
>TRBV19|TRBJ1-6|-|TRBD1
CASSNRDRDSPLHF
TGTGCCAGTAGTAACCGGGACAGAGATTCACCCCTCCACTTT
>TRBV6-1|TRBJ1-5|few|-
CASSDRGGQPQHF
TGTGCCAGCAGTGACAGGGGTGGGCAGCCCCAGCATTTT
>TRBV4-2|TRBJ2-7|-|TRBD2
CASSQEVLGTSGDEQYF
TGTGCCAGCAGCCAAGAGGTATTGGGAACTAGCGGAGACGAGCAGTACTTC
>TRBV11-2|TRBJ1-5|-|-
CASSPNSNQPQHF
TGTGCCAGCAGCCCAAATTCCAATCAGCCCCAGCATTTT
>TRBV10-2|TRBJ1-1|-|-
CASSDKGTEAFF
TGCGCCAGCAGTGATAAGGGGACTGAAGCTTTCTTT
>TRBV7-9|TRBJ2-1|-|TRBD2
CASSLGAGDNNEQFF
TGTGCCAGCAGCTTAGGAGCGGGGGACAACAATGAGCAGTTCTTC
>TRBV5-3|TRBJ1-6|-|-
CARSLGSDSEGSYNSPLHF
TGTGCCAGAAGCCTTGGATCGGATTCTGAGGGCTCCTATAATTCACCCCTCCACTTT
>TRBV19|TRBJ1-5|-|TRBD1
CASGGRGQGFFQPQHF
TGTGCCAGTGGGGGGAGGGGACAGGGATTTTTCCAGCCCCAGCATTTT
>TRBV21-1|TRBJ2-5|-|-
CASSKLSPLFPLQYF
TGTGCCAGCAGCAAATTGTCCCCCCTGTTCCCCCTCCAGTACTTC
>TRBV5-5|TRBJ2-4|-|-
CASSLGPRPAKNIQYF
TGTGCCAGCAGCTTGGGGCCCCGTCCAGCCAAAAACATTCAGTACTTC
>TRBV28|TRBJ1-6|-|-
CASRTTGGGRPLHF
TGTGCCAGCAGGACGACAGGCGGCGGGAGGCCCCTCCACTTT
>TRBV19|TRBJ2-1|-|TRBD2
CASSRASGKNEQFF
TGTGCCAGTAGCCGGGCTAGCGGGAAGAATGAGCAGTTCTTC
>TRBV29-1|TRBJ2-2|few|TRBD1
CSVKRDRGNTGELFF
TGCAGCGTTAAGCGGGACAGGGGGAACACCGGGGAGCTGTTTTTT
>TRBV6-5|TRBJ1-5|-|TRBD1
CASNYNRGQSNQPQHF
TGTGCCAGCAATTATAACAGGGGGCAGAGCAATCAGCCCCAGCATTTT
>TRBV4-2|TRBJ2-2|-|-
CASSQDYSLGELFF
TGTGCCAGCAGCCAAGATTACAGCTTGGGGGAGCTGTTTTTT
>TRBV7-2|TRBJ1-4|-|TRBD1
CASSDKTGKDEKLFF
TGTGCCAGCAGCGATAAGACAGGGAAAGATGAAAAACTGTTTTTT
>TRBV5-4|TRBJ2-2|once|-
CASSYRESGELFF
TGTGCCAGCAGTTACCGTGAGTCCGGGGAGCTGTTTTTT
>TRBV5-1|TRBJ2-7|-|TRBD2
CASSLDSGGMGEQYF
TGCGCCAGCAGCTTGGATAGCGGGGGGATGGGGGAGCAGTACTTC
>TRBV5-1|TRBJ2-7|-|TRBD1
CASSRDRTYEQYF
TGCGCCAGCAGCCGGGACAGGACCTACGAGCAGTACTTC
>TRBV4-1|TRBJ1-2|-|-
CASSQGGMGGYGYTF
TGCGCCAGCAGCCAAGGGGGAATGGGGGGCTATGGCTACACCTTC